The source of this TCR beta chain is a study of blood T cell repertoires in COVID-19. About the research overall: T cells, B-cell-depleted T cells, or PBMCs provided the cDNA or gDNA that served as material.

Original processing notes: The authors estimated nucleated cell counts from reference gene primer amplification. Measured with immunoSEQ multiplex PCR; TCRdb has only the in-frame clones, and not every one. V, J and clone size are taken as reported in that table, and D and trimming were inferred from the DNA itself. In the table there are roughly 100,000 clones, around 81% of which are singletons. CDR1 LGHNT and CDR2 FRNRAP come from the germline V gene. The CDR3 consists of 15 residues. Trimming pared 2 bases from V and 2 bases from J, leaving 12 bases between. This TCR was recovered from a man in his sixties with acute or convalescent COVID-19. Sequenced input: peripheral blood. V is TRBV12-5 and J is TRBJ1-2, with no clear D. Here the CDR3 reads CASGLPPGSNYGYTF. Written as DNA, the CDR3 is TGTGCTAGTGGTTTGCCCCCCGGTTCAAACTATGGCTACACCTTC.